The sequence of this T cell receptor (beta chain) was determined in a study of control samples from healthy donors and cancer patients. Trimming left V 7 bases short and J 3 bases short, with 12 bases between. The germline V gene has CDR1 LNHDA and CDR2 SQIVND (reference sequence). The CDR3 has 13 residues. Profiled with immunoSEQ multiplex PCR; TCRdb holds only in-frame clones, not every one. The sample includes 150,000 to 200,000 clones, 94% seen only once; the top ten take 8.5%. This TCR came from a woman between 40 and 50 years old in good health. V gene TRBV19 combines with J gene TRBJ1-1; D ambiguous. The sample comprised blood. The CDR3 is CASTIGRDTEAFF. In DNA, the CDR3 is TGTGCCAGTACCATTGGGCGAGACACTGAAGCTTTCTTT.